The present T cell receptor beta chain was sequenced within a study of cytotoxic CD8 clonotypes in ibrutinib-treated CLL. V trimming: 5 bases; J trimming: 4 bases; junction bases outside the gene matches: 7. The germline V gene has CDR1 SGHNT and CDR2 YYREEE (reference sequence). CDR3 length equals 14 residues. The method was immunoSEQ multiplex PCR; TCRdb's version includes in-frame clones alone and lacks a portion of them. The repertoire consists of 250,000 to 350,000 clones, with more than 70% occurring once and the leading ten covering approximately 5.6%. The chain carries TRBV5-4 and TRBJ2-3; 7 bases align to TRBD1. Sequencing was performed on PBMCs, taken at disease progression, from a patient treated with ibrutinib. The clonotype was recovered from a human donor with chronic lymphocytic leukemia. The chain's CDR3 is CASSQLGGSDTQYF. In DNA form, the CDR3 reads TGTGCCAGCAGTCAATTAGGGGGCTCAGATACGCAGTATTTT.